Below are 29 T cell receptor beta chains sequenced from a single sample in a study of cytomegalovirus exposure and HLA in healthy donors. The PCR ran on 60 Vbeta and 13 Jbeta primers. Only in-frame clones appear in the TCRdb table, and some are missing; sequencing was by immunoSEQ multiplex PCR. The sample includes roughly 38,000 clones, 60% to 80% of them seen just once. Sequencing was carried out using PBMCs. The receptors originated from a woman aged 25 to 39 in good health and CMV-seropositive.

This rearrangement joins TRBV2 to TRBJ1-5; D is undetermined. The CDR3 is made up of 14 amino acids. The germline CDR1 and CDR2 sequences are SNHLY and FYNNEI. The V end lost 1 base, the J end lost 4 bases, and 8 bases lay between the germline ends. CDR3 bases: TGTGCCAGCAGTGAAGGGCAGATGAATCAGCCCCAGCATTTT. It translates to CASSEGQMNQPQHF.

This clone was picked up a small number of times. This sequence joins TRBV5-1 and TRBJ1-2; D unclear. The CDR3 sequence is 15 residues long. CDR1 SGHRS and CDR2 YFSETQ come from the germline V gene. Trimming removed 0 bases from V and 1 base from J, with 10 bases in between. The CDR3 loop is CASSLVSDLNYGYTF. As DNA, the CDR3 is TGCGCCAGCAGCTTGGTGTCAGATCTTAACTATGGCTACACCTTC. Full variable domain (outside the CDR3, taken from reference TRBV5-1 and TRBJ1-2): KAGVTQTPRYLIKTRGQQVTLSCSPISGHRSVSWYQQTPGQGLQFLFEYFSETQRNKGNFPGRFSGRQFSNSRSEMNVSTLELGDSALYLCASSLVSDLNYGYTFGSGTRLTVV.

Note on this clone: Sequence at one end of the junction differs from germline and may be a read error. This sequence joins TRBV2 and TRBJ2-1, with 7 bases that match TRBD2. This CDR3 contains 16 residues. CDR1 SNHLY and CDR2 FYNNEI come from the germline V gene. CDR3 nucleotide sequence: TGTGCCCGCAGTGAACGGGGGGAGGAACTGTACAATGAGCAGTTCTTC. The encoded protein is CARSERGEELYNEQFF.

This clone was seen a few times. The chain couples TRBV15 to TRBJ1-3, with D unresolved. Germline assignment: CDR1 LNHNV and CDR2 YYDKDF (reference sequence). Trimming cost V 1 base and J 4 bases, with 8 bases left between them. This CDR3 has 14 amino acids. CDR3 residues: CATSRVGEGNTIYF. CDR3 nucleotide sequence: TGTGCCACCAGCAGAGTGGGAGAGGGAAACACCATATATTTT.

This chain joins TRBV27 and TRBJ2-7, with D possibly TRBD2 on 6 matching bases. V was pared by 1 base and J by 3 bases, with 13 bases between. The CDR3 extends over 15 amino acids. Germline V lookup: CDR1 MNHEY, CDR2 SMNVEV (reference sequence). DNA for the CDR3: TGTGCCAGCAGTTTATTACGGGGGACCCTCTACGAGCAGTACTTC. Residues: CASSLLRGTLYEQYF.

J is TRBJ2-7 and V is TRBV5-1; D call uncertain. Germline lookup yields CDR1 SGHRS and CDR2 YFSETQ. The CDR3 has 13 residues. Trimming cost V 0 bases and J 1 base, with 5 bases left between them. CDR3 coding DNA: TGCGCCAGCAGCTTGGGACATTCCTACGAGCAGTACTTC. Translation gives CASSLGHSYEQYF.

This clone was found a few times. The genes are TRBV6-6 and TRBJ1-3, with 7 nucleotides matching TRBD1. Germline V gives CDR1 MNHNY, CDR2 SVGAGI (reference sequence). The ends lost 4 bases at V and 2 bases at J; junction bases unmatched: 2. This CDR3 contains 14 residues. CDR3 in DNA: TGTGCCAGCAGTTCGACAGGGACTGGAAACACCATATATTTT. Translation: CASSSTGTGNTIYF.

This sequence joins TRBV18 and TRBJ2-7; 8 bases line up with TRBD2. The CDR3 contains 16 residues. Germline values: CDR1 KGHSH, CDR2 LQKENI. The V gene end was trimmed by 3 bases and the J gene end by 4 bases; junction bases not matched to a gene: 11. This CDR3 is CASSPAAPGGGYEQYF. The CDR3 DNA reads TGTGCCAGCTCACCTGCCGCCCCTGGCGGGGGGTACGAGCAGTACTTC.

The chain recombines TRBV5-1 with TRBJ2-7; possibly TRBD1 for D (5 bases). The CDR3 loop spans 16 amino acids. Trimming cost V 4 bases and J 6 bases, with 23 bases left between them. Germline V lookup: CDR1 SGHRS, CDR2 YFSETQ. The CDR3 DNA is TGCGCCAGCAGCGCCTGGCGGACAAGGACCCATGGCGAGCAGTACTTC. It translates to CASSAWRTRTHGEQYF.

The rearrangement links TRBV28 to TRBJ2-1; D may be TRBD1 (5 bases). Germline V gene data show CDR1 as MDHEN and CDR2 as SYDVKM. The CDR3 runs 13 residues. V lost 2 bases, J lost 11 bases, and 13 bases lay in between. As DNA, the CDR3 is TGTGCCAGCAGTTTACTGACAGAACCAAAGCAGTTCTTC. The encoded protein is CASSLLTEPKQFF.

The genes are TRBV29-1 and TRBJ1-1; D is possibly TRBD1 (5 bases). The CDR3 is 12 amino acids. Per the germline V gene, CDR1 is SQVTM and CDR2 is ANQGSEA. Trimming cost V 7 bases and J 0 bases, with 9 bases left between them. The CDR3 nucleotides read TGCAGCGCAGCGACAGTGAACACTGAAGCTTTCTTT. Protein sequence: CSAATVNTEAFF.

In DNA form, the CDR3 reads TGCGCCGCACGGGGGGGGCCATCCTGGGAGCAGTACTTC. Its translation is CAARGGPSWEQYF. J is TRBJ2-7 and V is TRBV10-1; 8 positions agree with TRBD2. The CDR3 is 13 residues long. Trimming cost V 11 bases and J 7 bases; bases outside gene matches: 13. Germline-derived CDR1 and CDR2 are WNHNN and SYGVQD (reference sequence).

This chain uses TRBV7-6 with TRBJ1-5, with D hard to call. In germline, CDR1 is SGHVS, CDR2 FNYEAQ. The length of the CDR3 is 17 residues. Deletions cut 5 bases from V and 6 bases from J, with 23 bases between. CDR3 bases: TGTGCCAGCAGCCAGAGACCCCCACTTAGTCGGGGTCAGCCCCAGCATTTT. Its protein is CASSQRPPLSRGQPQHF. The full variable domain, with the rest looked up from reference TRBV7-6 and TRBJ1-5, is GAGVSQSPRYKVTKRGQDVALRCDPISGHVSLYWYRQALGQGPEFLTYFNYEAQQDKSGLPNDRFSAERPEGSISTLTIQRTEQRDSAMYRCASSQRPPLSRGQPQHFGDGTRLSIL.

CDR3 DNA: TGTGCCAGCAGCCCTAGCGGTGCGGGGGCCGGGGAGCTGTTTTTT. As protein: CASSPSGAGAGELFF. The V and J genes are TRBV7-3 and TRBJ2-2, with 7 positions matching TRBD2. V gave up 5 bases and J gave up 6 bases; unmatched junction bases: 9. CDR1 SGHTA and CDR2 FQGTGA come from the germline V gene. The CDR3 spans 15 residues. Full variable domain (outside the CDR3, taken from reference TRBV7-3 and TRBJ2-2): GAGVSQTPSNKVTEKGKYVELRCDPISGHTALYWYRQSLGQGPEFLIYFQGTGAADDSGLPNDRFFAVRPEGSVSTLKIQRTERGDSAVYLCASSPSGAGAGELFFGEGSRLTVL.

The rearrangement links TRBV7-9 to TRBJ2-7, with 9 nucleotides matching TRBD1. Germline V CDR1 and CDR2: SEHNR, FQNEAQ (reference sequence). The CDR3 extends over 16 amino acids. Unmatched junction bases numbered 13, after V lost 5 bases and J lost 5 bases. The CDR3 bases are TGTGCCAGCAGCGCCTACACCGGGACAGGGTCTGACGAGCAGTACTTC. It specifies CASSAYTGTGSDEQYF.

This chain joins TRBV5-1 and TRBJ2-5; 7 bases match TRBD2. Germline V gene data show CDR1 as SGHRS and CDR2 as YFSETQ. V lost 4 bases to trimming and J lost 1 base; unmatched junction nucleotides: 10. This CDR3 is built from 16 residues. The CDR3: CASSSLVGRGQETQYF. The DNA of the CDR3 is TGCGCCAGCAGCAGCCTGGTGGGGAGGGGCCAAGAGACCCAGTACTTC.

The rearrangement joins TRBV10-2 to TRBJ2-3; 11 bases are a match to TRBD2. This CDR3 comprises 13 residues. V lost 11 bases, J lost 3 bases, and 4 bases stayed unmatched. Germline CDR1 WSHSY, CDR2 SAAADI. CDR3 in amino acids: CAAIAGGTDTQYF. Written as DNA, the CDR3 is TGCGCCGCGATAGCGGGGGGGACAGATACGCAGTATTTT.

The genes are TRBV5-8 and TRBJ2-1; 8 bases fit TRBD2. Germline CDR1 and CDR2: SGHTS and YDEGEE. J was trimmed by 5 bases and V by 3 bases; bases with no gene match: 10. The CDR3 is 16 residues long. The CDR3 DNA sequence: TGTGCCAGCAGCTCCCTAGCGGGCCGAGCGAACAATGAGCAGTTCTTC. Translating it yields CASSSLAGRANNEQFF.

The chain employs TRBV6-5 and TRBJ1-5; tentative D call: TRBD1 (5 bases). The germline V gene encodes CDR1 MNHEY and CDR2 SVGAGI. This CDR3 has 16 amino acids. V dropped 0 bases and J dropped 2 bases, with 11 bases sitting between them. In DNA form, the CDR3 reads TGTGCCAGCAGTTACTCGTTCGGAGGGGGCAATCAGCCCCAGCATTTT. This codes for CASSYSFGGGNQPQHF.

The chain combines TRBV4-2 with TRBJ2-7; 7 bases match TRBD2. V trimming: 0 bases; J trimming: 3 bases; junction bases outside the gene matches: 14. The CDR3 sequence is 18 residues long. Germline-derived CDR1 and CDR2 are LGHNA and YNFKEQ. The DNA for the CDR3 is TGTGCCAGCAGCCAAGATTCAACTAGCGCCCCACGAGGCTACGAGCAGTACTTC. Protein sequence: CASSQDSTSAPRGYEQYF.

The J gene is TRBJ1-5, the V gene TRBV11-2, with 9 bases aligning to TRBD1. Losses at the gene ends were 3 bases for V and 6 bases for J; bases not matched to a gene: 0. The CDR3 is 13 residues long. The germline V gene has CDR1 SGHAT and CDR2 FQNNGV. As DNA, the CDR3 is TGTGCCAGCAGCTTGACAGGGGGTCAGCCCCAGCATTTT. It codes for CASSLTGGQPQHF.

This clone was counted a single time. CDR3 loop: CASSSVLGLAGSEQFF. The CDR3 nucleotides are TGTGCCAGCAGCTCGGTTTTAGGACTAGCGGGAAGCGAGCAGTTCTTC. V gene TRBV5-4 combines with J gene TRBJ2-1; 12 bases align to TRBD2. The ends lost 3 bases at V and 10 bases at J; junction bases unmatched: 11. CDR1 SGHNT and CDR2 YYREEE come from the germline V gene (reference sequence). This CDR3 has 16 residues.

The chain carries TRBV5-1 and TRBJ2-1; 12 nucleotides line up with TRBD2. Trimming took 3 bases from V and 4 from J; bases not matched to a gene: 5. Germline CDR1 and CDR2: SGHRS and YFSETQ. CDR3 length equals 16 residues. CDR3 in amino acids: CASSYLTSGRYNEQFF. Here the CDR3 DNA reads TGCGCCAGCAGCTACCTGACTAGCGGGAGATACAATGAGCAGTTCTTC.

The chain employs TRBV5-4 and TRBJ2-1; maybe TRBD1 (5 bases). With 4 bases removed from V and 5 bases from J, the gap between germline ends came to 19 bases. CDR3 length: 16 amino acids. Looked up from germline, CDR1 is SGHNT and CDR2 is YYREEE (reference sequence). The CDR3 sequence is CASSLGHSATNNEQFF. The CDR3, as DNA: TGTGCCAGCAGCCTCGGACACTCGGCGACCAACAATGAGCAGTTCTTC.

The genes are TRBV25-1 and TRBJ2-1; 8 nucleotides agree with TRBD1. Germline V gene sequence: CDR1 MGHDK, CDR2 SYGVNS. V shed 4 bases, J shed 7 bases, and the junction held 9 bases outside the gene matches. The CDR3 contains 15 residues. CDR3 sequence (DNA): TGTGCCAGCAGTGTCCCGGGACAGGTAACTAATGAGCAGTTCTTC. Its translation is CASSVPGQVTNEQFF.

The V call is TRBV7-9, the J call TRBJ2-3; 7 nucleotides agree with TRBD1. The V and J ends lost 4 bases and 4 bases, in that order; junction bases with no gene match: 2. Looked up from germline, CDR1 is SEHNR and CDR2 is FQNEAQ (reference sequence). The CDR3 totals 13 residues. The CDR3 DNA sequence: TGTGCCAGCAGCTCGGGACAGCCAGATACGCAGTATTTT. Its translation is CASSSGQPDTQYF.

The chain combines TRBV11-2 with TRBJ1-1, with no clear D. Germline CDR1 reads SGHAT; CDR2 reads FQNNGV. The CDR3 loop spans 13 amino acids. Trimming removed 4 bases from V and 0 bases from J, with 6 bases in between. In nucleotides, the CDR3 is TGTGCCAGCAGCTACTATTTGAACACTGAAGCTTTCTTT. Its protein product is CASSYYLNTEAFF.

The V and J genes are TRBV28 and TRBJ2-2; the match to TRBD2 covers 14 bases. The V gene's germline CDR1 is MDHEN and CDR2 SYDVKM. The CDR3 covers 15 residues. Losses at the gene ends were 6 bases for V and 6 bases for J; bases not matched to a gene: 3. CDR3 loop: CASSPTSGGAGELFF. CDR3 nucleotides: TGTGCCAGCAGCCCGACTAGCGGGGGGGCCGGGGAGCTGTTTTTT.

This clone is a singleton in its sample. The J gene is TRBJ1-5, the V gene TRBV10-1; tentatively, D is TRBD1 (6 bases). V gave up 0 bases and J gave up 11 bases, with 11 bases separating them. This CDR3 spans 13 amino acids. CDR1 WNHNN and CDR2 SYGVQD come from the germline V gene (reference sequence). The CDR3 reads CASSESQGGSQHF. CDR3 sequence (DNA): TGCGCCAGCAGTGAGTCACAGGGAGGGTCCCAGCATTTT.